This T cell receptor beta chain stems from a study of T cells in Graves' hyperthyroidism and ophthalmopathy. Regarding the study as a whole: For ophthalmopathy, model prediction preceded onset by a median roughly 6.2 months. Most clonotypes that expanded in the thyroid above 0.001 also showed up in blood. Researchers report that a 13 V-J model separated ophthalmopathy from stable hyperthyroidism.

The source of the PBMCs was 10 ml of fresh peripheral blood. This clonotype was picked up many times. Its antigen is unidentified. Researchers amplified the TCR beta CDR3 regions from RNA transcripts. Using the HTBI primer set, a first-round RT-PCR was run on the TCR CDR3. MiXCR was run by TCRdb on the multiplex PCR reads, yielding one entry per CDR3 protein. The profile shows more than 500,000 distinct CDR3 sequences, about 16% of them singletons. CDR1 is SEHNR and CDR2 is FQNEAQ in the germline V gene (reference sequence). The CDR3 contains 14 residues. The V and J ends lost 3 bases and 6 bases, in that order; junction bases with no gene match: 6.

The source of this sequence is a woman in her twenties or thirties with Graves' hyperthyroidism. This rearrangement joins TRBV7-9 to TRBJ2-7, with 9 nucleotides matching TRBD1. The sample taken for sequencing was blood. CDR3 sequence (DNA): TGTGCCAGCAGCTTCGGACAGGGGAAGGGCGAGCAGTACTTC. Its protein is CASSFGQGKGEQYF.